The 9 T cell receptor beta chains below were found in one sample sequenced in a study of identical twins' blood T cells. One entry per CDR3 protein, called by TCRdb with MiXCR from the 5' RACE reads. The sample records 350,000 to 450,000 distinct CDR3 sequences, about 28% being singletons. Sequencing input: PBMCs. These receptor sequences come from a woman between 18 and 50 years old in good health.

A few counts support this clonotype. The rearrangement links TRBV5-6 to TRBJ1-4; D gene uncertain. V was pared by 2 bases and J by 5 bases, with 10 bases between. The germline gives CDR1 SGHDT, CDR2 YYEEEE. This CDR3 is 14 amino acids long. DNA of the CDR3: TGTGCCAGCAGCTTCGGGGTCATGAATGAAAAACTGTTTTTT. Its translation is CASSFGVMNEKLFF. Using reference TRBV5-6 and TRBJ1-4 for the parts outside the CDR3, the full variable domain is DAGVTQSPTHLIKTRGQQVTLRCSPKSGHDTVSWYQQALGQGPQFIFQYYEEEERQRGNFPDRFSGHQFPNYSSELNVNALLLGDSALYLCASSFGVMNEKLFFGSGTQLSVL.

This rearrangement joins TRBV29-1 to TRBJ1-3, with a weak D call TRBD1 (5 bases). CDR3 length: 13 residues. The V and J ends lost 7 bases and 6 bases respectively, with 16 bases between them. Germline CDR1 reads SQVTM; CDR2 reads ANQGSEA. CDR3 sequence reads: CSGGFGWANTIYF. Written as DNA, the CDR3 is TGCAGCGGGGGCTTCGGTTGGGCAAACACCATATATTTT.

The CDR3 bases are TGCAGTACACCCGTCACGGCTCCCAACGGCTACACCTTC. Translating it yields CSTPVTAPNGYTF. J is TRBJ1-2 and V is TRBV20-1; D uncertain. Germline CDR1 reads DFQATT; CDR2 reads SNEGSKA (reference sequence). Trimming left V 8 bases short and J 8 bases short, with 21 bases between. The CDR3 spans 13 residues.

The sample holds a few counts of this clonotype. CDR3 coding DNA: TGTGCCAGCAGCTCTTTTGGAGGGGGATGGACTGAAGCTTTCTTT. Amino acids: CASSSFGGGWTEAFF. The chain has TRBV11-2 and TRBJ1-1, with D tentatively TRBD1 (6 bases). From germline, CDR1 is SGHAT and CDR2 FQNNGV. There are 15 residues in the CDR3. V lost 4 bases and J lost 5, with 17 bases in between.

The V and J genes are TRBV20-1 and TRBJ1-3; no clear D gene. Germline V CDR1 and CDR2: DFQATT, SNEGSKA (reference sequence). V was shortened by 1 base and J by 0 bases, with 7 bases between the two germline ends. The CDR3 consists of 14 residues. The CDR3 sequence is CSARVQSSGNTIYF. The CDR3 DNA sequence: TGCAGTGCTAGAGTACAGAGCTCTGGAAACACCATATATTTT.

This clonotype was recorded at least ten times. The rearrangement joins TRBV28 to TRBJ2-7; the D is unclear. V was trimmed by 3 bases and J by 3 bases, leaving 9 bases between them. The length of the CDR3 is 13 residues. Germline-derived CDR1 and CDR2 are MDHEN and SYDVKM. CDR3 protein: CASSLMGSYEQYF. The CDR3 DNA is TGTGCCAGCAGTTTGATGGGCAGCTACGAGCAGTACTTC. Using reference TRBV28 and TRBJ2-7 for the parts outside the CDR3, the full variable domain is DVKVTQSSRYLVKRTGEKVFLECVQDMDHENMFWYRQDPGLGLRLIYFSYDVKMKEKGDIPEGYSVSREKKERFSLILESASTNQTSMYLCASSLMGSYEQYFGPGTRLTVT.

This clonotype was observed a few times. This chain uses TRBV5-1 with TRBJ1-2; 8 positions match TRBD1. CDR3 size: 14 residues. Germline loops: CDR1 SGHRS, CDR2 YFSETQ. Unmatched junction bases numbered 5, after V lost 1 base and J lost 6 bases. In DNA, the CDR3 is TGCGCCAGCAGCTTGCTGGACAGGGCCCATGGCTACACCTTC. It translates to CASSLLDRAHGYTF.

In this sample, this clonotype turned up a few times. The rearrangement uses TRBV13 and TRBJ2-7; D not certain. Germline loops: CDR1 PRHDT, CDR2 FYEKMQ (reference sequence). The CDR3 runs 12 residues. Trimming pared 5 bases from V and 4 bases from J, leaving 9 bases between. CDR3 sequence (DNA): TGTGCCAGCAGCGAGGCCCCATACGAGCAGTACTTC. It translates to CASSEAPYEQYF.

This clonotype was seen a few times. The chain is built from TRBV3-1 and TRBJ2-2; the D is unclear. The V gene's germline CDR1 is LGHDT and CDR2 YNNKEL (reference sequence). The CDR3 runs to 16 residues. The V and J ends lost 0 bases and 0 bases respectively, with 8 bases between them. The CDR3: CASSQEKPPNTGELFF. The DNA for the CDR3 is TGTGCCAGCAGCCAAGAGAAGCCTCCGAACACCGGGGAGCTGTTTTTT.